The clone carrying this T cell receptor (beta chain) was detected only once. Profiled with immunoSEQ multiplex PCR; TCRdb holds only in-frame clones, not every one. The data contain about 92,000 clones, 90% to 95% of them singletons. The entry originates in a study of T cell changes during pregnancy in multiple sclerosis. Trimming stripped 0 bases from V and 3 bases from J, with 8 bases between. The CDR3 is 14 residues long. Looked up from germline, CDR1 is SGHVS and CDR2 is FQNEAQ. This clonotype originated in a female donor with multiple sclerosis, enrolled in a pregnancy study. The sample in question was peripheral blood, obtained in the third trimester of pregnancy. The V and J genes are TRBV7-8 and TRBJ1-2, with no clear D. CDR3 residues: CASSLARADYGYTF. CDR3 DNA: TGTGCCAGCAGCTTAGCGAGGGCAGACTATGGCTACACCTTC.